This TCR beta chain was observed in a study of blood T cell repertoires in COVID-19. The method was immunoSEQ multiplex PCR; TCRdb's version includes in-frame clones alone and lacks a portion of them. The table includes about 210,000 clones, approximately 90% detected once. This clone was seen only once. Participant-reported clinical history was the basis for cohort assignment. The receptor comes from a woman aged 40 to 50 with acute COVID-19. Sample: PBMCs or T cells enriched from blood (not recorded which).

The CDR3 DNA sequence: TGTGCCAGCAGTGGGGCCGGGACAGGGGGCAATCAGCCCCAGCATTTT. This encodes CASSGAGTGGNQPQHF. The chain combines TRBV6-1 with TRBJ1-5; TRBD1 matches at 10 bases. This CDR3 contains 16 residues. The germline V gene encodes CDR1 MNHNS and CDR2 SASEGT. V trimming: 4 bases; J trimming: 2 bases; junction bases outside the gene matches: 5.